A selection of T cell receptor beta chains follows, all from one sample in a study of T-cell reconstitution after alpha-beta-depleted transplantation in children. TCRdb analysed the PCR reads with MiXCR anew, one entry per CDR3 protein. Found here are around 110,000 distinct CDR3 sequences, 10% of them singletons; the top ten hold 34%. Specimen: PBMCs, collected before TCRalphabeta/CD19-depleted stem cell transplant. Receptor source: a boy younger than 10 with acute lymphoblastic leukemia, due to receive a stem cell transplant. Both conserved end residues are part of each CDR3. Each record gives: CDR3 protein, CDR3 DNA, clone size, V gene, J gene, D gene. A D gene is named only where the DNA matches it firmly. Expanded clones are given a class, and other clones once, few, many or no size at all.

CASSYGLLGRTEAFF	TGTGCCAGCAGTTACGGCCTTCTGGGACGAACTGAAGCTTTCTTT	many	TRBV6-5	TRBJ1-1	-
CASSFGGSGELFF	TGTGCCAGCAGCTTTGGGGGGTCCGGGGAGCTGTTTTTT	many	TRBV5-4	TRBJ2-2	-
CATSPSGRGTGELFF	TGTGCCACCTCTCCAAGCGGGAGGGGCACCGGGGAGCTGTTTTTT	-	TRBV9	TRBJ2-2	TRBD2
CASSLAYWTGHEKLFF	TGTGCCAGCAGCTTAGCATATTGGACAGGGCATGAAAAACTGTTTTTT	few	TRBV7-2	TRBJ1-4	TRBD1
CSAPLGGLGPDTQYF	TGCAGTGCACCCCTTGGGGGCTTGGGGCCAGATACGCAGTATTTT	many	TRBV20-1	TRBJ2-3	-
CSALAAVEQFF	TGCAGTGCTCTGGCCGCCGTTGAGCAGTTCTTC	-	TRBV20-1	TRBJ2-1	-
CTSKVYNEQFF	TGTACCAGCAAGGTCTACAATGAGCAGTTCTTC	many	TRBV6-6	TRBJ2-1	-
CASSPDRGFYNEQFF	TGTGCCAGCAGCCCGGACAGGGGGTTCTACAATGAGCAGTTCTTC	few	TRBV5-5	TRBJ2-1	TRBD1
CASSLGVRDESNQPQHF	TGTGCCAGCAGCTTAGGGGTGAGGGATGAGAGCAATCAGCCCCAGCATTTT	-	TRBV7-2	TRBJ1-5	-
CASSLGIRETQYF	TGCGCCAGCAGCTTGGGCATACGGGAGACCCAGTACTTC	many	TRBV5-1	TRBJ2-5	-
CASSLASVELVEQFF	TGCGCCAGCAGCTTGGCCTCAGTGGAGCTCGTTGAGCAGTTCTTC	many	TRBV5-1	TRBJ2-1	-
CASSQTTSGSSYNEQFF	TGCGCCAGCAGCCAAACGACTAGCGGGAGCTCCTACAATGAGCAGTTCTTC	few	TRBV4-1	TRBJ2-1	TRBD2
CASSIGWESPLHF	TGTGCCAGTAGTATCGGATGGGAGTCACCCCTCCACTTT	few	TRBV19	TRBJ1-6	-
CSAGGGAGYYEQYF	TGCAGTGCTGGGGGAGGAGCGGGCTATTACGAGCAGTACTTC	many	TRBV20-1	TRBJ2-7	-
CASSLSAGELFF	TGTGCCAGCAGCTTGTCGGCCGGGGAGCTGTTTTTT	many	TRBV5-5	TRBJ2-2	-
CASSTNMIAGNNNEQFF	TGCGCCAGCAGCACCAATATGATAGCGGGGAACAACAATGAGCAGTTCTTC	few	TRBV5-1	TRBJ2-1	TRBD2
CSVGGPNQPQHF	TGCAGCGTTGGGGGACCGAATCAGCCCCAGCATTTT	-	TRBV29-1	TRBJ1-5	-
CASSLIADTQYF	TGTGCCAGCAGTTTAATTGCAGATACGCAGTATTTT	-	TRBV12-3/TRBV12-4	TRBJ2-3	-
CASSWGQGLSSYNSPLHF	TGTGCCAGCAGTTGGGGCCAGGGTCTGAGCTCCTATAATTCACCCCTCCACTTT	few	TRBV27	TRBJ1-6	-
CASSWRWGQGAIVGGNEQFF	TGTGCCAGCAGTTGGAGATGGGGACAGGGGGCAATAGTAGGAGGGAATGAGCAGTTCTTC	many	TRBV6-2/TRBV6-3	TRBJ2-1	TRBD1
CASSDLLAPNNSPLHF	TGTGCCAGCAGTGATTTATTGGCACCTAATAATTCACCCCTCCACTTT	few	TRBV2	TRBJ1-6	-
CATSRELYGQETQYF	TGTGCCACCAGCAGAGAGCTTTATGGGCAAGAGACCCAGTACTTC	few	TRBV15	TRBJ2-5	-
CASSSGGNEQFF	TGTGCCAGCAGCTCCGGAGGGAATGAGCAGTTCTTC	few	TRBV7-2	TRBJ2-1	-
CASSLRRGRRSTDTQYF	TGTGCCAGCAGCCTGCGAAGGGGCAGGAGAAGCACAGATACGCAGTATTTT	-	TRBV7-2	TRBJ2-3	-